One sample yielded the 12 T cell receptor beta chains listed below, sequenced in a study of Japanese encephalitis immunity and Zika vaccine responses. For 5 to 6 days, PBMCs labeled with CFSE were cultured with peptide pools at approximately 1 ug/mL each. Live CD56-CD19-CD16-CD3+CD4+ cells with low CFSE were sorted unfixed as proliferating CD4 T cells. TCRdb recomputed calls from the 5' RACE reads with MiXCR, one row per CDR3 protein. Of almost 200 distinct CDR3 sequences listed, around 0.93% are singletons. Specimen: antigen-activated CD4+ T cells from blood, cultured, collected during a Zika inactivated vaccine study. The receptors shown here come from an adult man who received an inactivated Zika virus vaccine.

This clonotype is large. The chain uses TRBV5-8 and TRBJ2-7; 9 nucleotides agree with TRBD1. Trimming removed 3 bases from V and 1 base from J; junction bases left unmatched: 2. The CDR3 is made up of 14 amino acids. Per the germline V gene, CDR1 is SGHTS and CDR2 is YDEGEE. CDR3: CASSSGTGSYEQYF. The CDR3, as DNA: TGTGCCAGCAGCTCCGGGACAGGGTCCTACGAGCAGTACTTC.

In its sample, this clonotype ranks as medium-sized. At one boundary the junction diverges from the germline segment, which might be a read error. The chain employs TRBV6-6 and TRBJ1-3; D call uncertain. Germline V lookup: CDR1 MNHNY, CDR2 SVGAGI (reference sequence). The CDR3 consists of 16 residues. CDR3 nucleotides: TGTGCCAGCAGTTACACGGAGGCAGGAAGTGGAGACACCATATATTTT. Translating gives CASSYTEAGSGDTIYF.

By sample share, this clonotype is medium-sized. V and J are TRBV4-3 and TRBJ2-5, with 7 bases that match TRBD2. V trimming: 0 bases; J trimming: 5 bases; junction bases outside the gene matches: 9. Germline CDR1 and CDR2: LGHNA and YSLEER. This CDR3 contains 16 residues. The CDR3 spells CASSQDPGRGWETQYF. The CDR3 nucleotides are TGCGCCAGCAGCCAAGATCCAGGGCGGGGGTGGGAGACCCAGTACTTC.

This clonotype is large within its sample. The CDR3 DNA is TGTGCCAGCAGTTTGCCGGGACAGGGTAACTATGGCTACACCTTC. Protein product: CASSLPGQGNYGYTF. This sequence joins TRBV7-2 and TRBJ1-2; 9 bases are shared with TRBD1. The CDR3 covers 15 residues. Germline trimming cut 6 bases from V and 1 base from J; bases unmatched to any gene: 6. Germline V gives CDR1 SGHTA, CDR2 FQGNSA.

Relative to its sample, this clonotype is medium-sized. This chain links TRBV19 with TRBJ2-4, with 7 bases lining up with TRBD1. V lost 5 bases to trimming and J lost 2 bases; unmatched junction nucleotides: 12. CDR1 and CDR2 from the germline V gene are LNHDA and SQIVND (reference sequence). The CDR3 consists of 17 residues. CDR3 amino acids: CASSSRTGSLSKNIQYF. CDR3 bases: TGTGCCAGTAGTTCCAGGACAGGAAGCCTATCCAAAAACATTCAGTACTTC.

This clonotype was recorded a few times. This chain connects TRBV27 to TRBJ2-5, with D tentatively TRBD1 or TRBD2 (6 bases each). Germline CDR1 is MNHEY and CDR2 is SMNVEV (reference sequence). The CDR3 sequence is 13 residues long. V was clipped by 1 base and J by 5 bases, with 8 bases between them. Here the CDR3 reads CASSLLGGETQYF. CDR3 coding DNA: TGTGCCAGCAGTTTATTAGGGGGGGAGACCCAGTACTTC.

By frequency in the sample, this clonotype is large (0.1 to 1%). The J gene is TRBJ2-2, the V gene TRBV6-1; tentatively, D is TRBD1 (6 bases). CDR3 length: 15 amino acids. The V and J ends lost 10 bases and 4 bases respectively, with 19 bases between them. Germline CDR1 reads MNHNS; CDR2 reads SASEGT. The CDR3 nucleotides read TGTGCCACCATCACTCAGGACAGACTCACCGGGGAGCTGTTTTTT. Amino acids: CATITQDRLTGELFF.

This clonotype is medium-sized within its sample. The rearrangement uses TRBV6-5 and TRBJ1-5; TRBD1 matches 8 bases. This CDR3 spans 13 amino acids. The V and J ends lost 6 bases and 5 bases, in that order; junction bases with no gene match: 3. Germline V gene data show CDR1 as MNHEY and CDR2 as SVGAGI. This CDR3 is CASRMTGDQPQHF. Written as DNA, the CDR3 is TGTGCCAGCAGGATGACAGGGGATCAGCCCCAGCATTTT.

This clonotype was counted between two and nine times. In nucleotides, the CDR3 is TGTGCCAGCAGTTTACGGTCTGGGGGGCGAGAGACCCAGTACTTC. It yields the protein CASSLRSGGRETQYF. V gene TRBV12-3 or TRBV12-4 combines with J gene TRBJ2-5, with D perhaps being TRBD1 or TRBD2 (6 bases each). With 2 bases removed from V and 4 bases from J, the gap between germline ends came to 14 bases. This CDR3 is built from 15 residues.

This clonotype appeared a few times. A much larger clone is a single base away; this may be a read error. The chain carries TRBV7-7 and TRBJ2-5; D is unresolved. CDR1 and CDR2 (germline): SSHAT, FNYEAQ (reference sequence). Trimming cost V 2 bases and J 2 bases, with 6 bases left between them. The CDR3 length is 13 residues. CDR3 DNA sequence: TGTGCCAGCAGCTTAATGGGTCAAGAGACCCAGTACTTC. It yields the protein CASSLMGQETQYF.

By sample share, this clonotype is large. The chain has TRBV20-1 and TRBJ2-3, with 11 positions matching TRBD2. The J segment lost 4 bases and the V segment lost 6 bases, leaving 3 bases of the junction unmatched. CDR1 is DFQATT and CDR2 is SNEGSKA in the germline V gene (reference sequence). This CDR3 region has 13 residues. CDR3 DNA sequence: TGCAGTGCCGATAGCGGGGGGGCAGATACGCAGTATTTT. The encoded protein is CSADSGGADTQYF.

In its sample, this clonotype ranks as large (0.1 to 1%). This chain uses TRBV5-1 with TRBJ2-3; D could derive from TRBD1 or TRBD2 (5 bases each). V was pared by 0 bases and J by 2 bases, with 13 bases between. This CDR3 spans 16 amino acids. Germline V gene data show CDR1 as SGHRS and CDR2 as YFSETQ. In DNA form, the CDR3 reads TGCGCCAGCAGCTTGGCCGACAAGGGACCCACAGATACGCAGTATTTT. Protein product: CASSLADKGPTDTQYF.